The clone carrying this TCR beta chain was observed a handful of times. V lost 4 bases to trimming and J lost 5 bases, with 9 bases between them. There are 13 residues in the CDR3. A library of TCRbeta sequences, prepared with unique molecular identifiers, was generated. MiXCR, applied by TCRdb to the PCR reads, yields one record per CDR3 protein. The sample shows around 530,000 distinct CDR3 sequences, about 33% of them seen only once. This sample was included in a study of T-cell reconstitution after alpha-beta-depleted transplantation in children. The sample in question was PBMCs from the stem cell graft donor, obtained from the stem cell graft. This sequence joins TRBV12-3 or TRBV12-4 and TRBJ1-5; D may be TRBD1 (6 bases). The TCR was taken from a human donor who donated a stem cell graft to a child with aplastic anemia. The CDR3 nucleotides read TGTGCCAGCAGTTCAGGGGTAGATCAGCCCCAGCATTTT. Amino acid sequence: CASSSGVDQPQHF.